These 5 T cell receptor beta chains came from one sample sequenced in a study of beta chain features in type 1 diabetes. Whole-study results and caveats: Shortening of TCRB CDR3s, moderate but significant, appeared in all four CD4+ subsets of Type 1 diabetes patients.

The study reverse transcribed the entire isolated RNA, so it sequenced expressed TCRB transcripts. The method was immunoSEQ multiplex PCR; TCRdb's version includes in-frame clones alone and lacks a portion of them. The sample lists 550,000 to 850,000 clones; around 15% were seen once. The antigens of these receptors remain unknown. The sequenced sample consisted of naive CD4+ T cells from blood. The receptors here all came from a young man with type 1 diabetes.

The CDR3 sequence is CASSLGVGMNTEAFF. The CDR3 coding sequence is TGTGCCAGCAGCCTGGGGGTAGGGATGAACACTGAAGCTTTCTTT. The chain carries TRBV7-9 and TRBJ1-1, with D maybe TRBD1 (5 bases). Germline V lookup: CDR1 SEHNR, CDR2 FQNEAQ (reference sequence). The CDR3 covers 15 residues. Between the trimmed V and J ends, which lost 5 bases and 0 bases, there was a span of 13 bases.

This clone has a handful of counts. The CDR3 DNA follows: TGTGCCAGCAGCTTTAGCAGCTCCTACAATGAGCAGTTCTTC. Protein product: CASSFSSSYNEQFF. V usage is TRBV7-9 and J usage is TRBJ2-1, with unresolved D. Germline CDR1 and CDR2: SEHNR and FQNEAQ (reference sequence). The CDR3 covers 14 residues. V was cut by 3 bases and J by 0 bases, with 6 bases left in between.

This clone was observed a few times. The chain uses TRBV28 and TRBJ2-7; D ambiguous. Trimming removed 2 bases at V and 0 bases at J, with 8 bases between. Germline V lookup: CDR1 MDHEN, CDR2 SYDVKM. The CDR3 length is 14 residues. This CDR3 is CASSLSLLSYEQYF. The CDR3 DNA follows: TGTGCCAGCAGTTTAAGTCTACTCTCCTACGAGCAGTACTTC.

This clone has a handful of counts. V gene TRBV7-6 combines with J gene TRBJ2-7, with 8 positions matching TRBD1. The CDR3 is 16 amino acids. Germline lookup yields CDR1 SGHVS and CDR2 FNYEAQ. After removal of 5 bases from V and 0 bases from J, the junction contained 9 bases not matched to a gene. The chain's CDR3 is CASSGGGQASSYEQYF. CDR3 in DNA: TGTGCCAGCAGCGGAGGGGGACAGGCGAGCTCCTACGAGCAGTACTTC.

V gene TRBV9 combines with J gene TRBJ2-5; 8 nucleotides agree with TRBD1. This CDR3 spans 12 amino acids. Germline lookup yields CDR1 SGDLS and CDR2 YYNGEE. With 3 bases clipped from V and 11 bases from J, the junction kept 6 bases outside the gene matches. The CDR3 coding sequence is TGTGCCAGCAGCGGGACAGGGAAGGAGCAGTACTTC. Encoded protein: CASSGTGKEQYF.